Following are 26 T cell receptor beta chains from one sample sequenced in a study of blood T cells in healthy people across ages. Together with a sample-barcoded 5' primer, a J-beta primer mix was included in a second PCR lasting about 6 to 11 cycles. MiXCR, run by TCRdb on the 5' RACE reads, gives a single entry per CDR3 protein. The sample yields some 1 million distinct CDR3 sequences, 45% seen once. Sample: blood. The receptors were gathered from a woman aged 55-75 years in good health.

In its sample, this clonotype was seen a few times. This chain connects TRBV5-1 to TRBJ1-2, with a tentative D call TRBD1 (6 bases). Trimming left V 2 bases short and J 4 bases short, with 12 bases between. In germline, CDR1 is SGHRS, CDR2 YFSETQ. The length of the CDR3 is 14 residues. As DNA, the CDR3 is TGCGCCAGCAGCTTTTCAGGGGATGCCTATGGCTACACCTTC. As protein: CASSFSGDAYGYTF.

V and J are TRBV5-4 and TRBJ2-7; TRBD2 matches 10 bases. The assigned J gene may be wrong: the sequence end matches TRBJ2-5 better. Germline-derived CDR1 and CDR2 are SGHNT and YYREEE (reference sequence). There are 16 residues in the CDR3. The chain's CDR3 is CASSPNLAGVGETQYF. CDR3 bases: TGTGCCAGCAGCCCGAATCTAGCGGGAGTGGGTGAGACCCAGTACTTC.

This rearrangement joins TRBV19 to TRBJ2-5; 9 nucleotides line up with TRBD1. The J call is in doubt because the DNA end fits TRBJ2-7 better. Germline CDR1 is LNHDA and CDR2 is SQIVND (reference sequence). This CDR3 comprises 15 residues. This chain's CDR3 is CASSIEGQGFYEQYF. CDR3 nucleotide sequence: TGTGCCAGTAGTATCGAAGGACAGGGGTTCTACGAGCAGTACTTC.

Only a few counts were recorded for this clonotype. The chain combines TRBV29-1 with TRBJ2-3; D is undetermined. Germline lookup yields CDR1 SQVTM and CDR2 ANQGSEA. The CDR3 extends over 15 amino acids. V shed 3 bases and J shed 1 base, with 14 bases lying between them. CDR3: CSVDRSDRGTDTQYF. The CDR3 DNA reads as TGCAGCGTTGACCGATCCGACCGTGGCACAGATACGCAGTATTTT.

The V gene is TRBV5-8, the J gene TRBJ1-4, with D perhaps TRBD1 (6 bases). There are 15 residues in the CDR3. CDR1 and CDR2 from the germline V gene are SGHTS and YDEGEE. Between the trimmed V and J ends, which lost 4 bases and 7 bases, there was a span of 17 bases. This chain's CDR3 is CASSLAGGGSEKLFF. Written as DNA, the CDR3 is TGTGCCAGCAGCCTCGCGGGGGGCGGGAGTGAAAAACTGTTTTTT.

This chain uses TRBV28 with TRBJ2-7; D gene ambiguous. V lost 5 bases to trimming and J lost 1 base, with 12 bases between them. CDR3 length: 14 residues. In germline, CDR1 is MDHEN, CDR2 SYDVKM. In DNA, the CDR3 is TGTGCCAGCAGTGCCCCTAAAGTTTCCTACGAGCAGTACTTC. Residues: CASSAPKVSYEQYF. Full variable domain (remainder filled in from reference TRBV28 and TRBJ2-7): DVKVTQSSRYLVKRTGEKVFLECVQDMDHENMFWYRQDPGLGLRLIYFSYDVKMKEKGDIPEGYSVSREKKERFSLILESASTNQTSMYLCASSAPKVSYEQYFGPGTRLTVT.

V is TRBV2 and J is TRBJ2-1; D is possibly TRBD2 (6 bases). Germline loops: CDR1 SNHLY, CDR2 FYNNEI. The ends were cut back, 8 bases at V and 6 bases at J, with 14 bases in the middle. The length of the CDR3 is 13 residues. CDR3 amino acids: CASSPGTANEQFF. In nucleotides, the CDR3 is TGTGCCAGCTCCCCCGGGACTGCCAATGAGCAGTTCTTC.

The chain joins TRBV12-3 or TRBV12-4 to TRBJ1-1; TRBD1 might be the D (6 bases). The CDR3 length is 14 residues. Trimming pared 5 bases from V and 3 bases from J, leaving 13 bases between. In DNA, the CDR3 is TGTGCCAGCAGTCTCCGCAGGGGCCACACTGAAGCTTTCTTT. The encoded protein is CASSLRRGHTEAFF.

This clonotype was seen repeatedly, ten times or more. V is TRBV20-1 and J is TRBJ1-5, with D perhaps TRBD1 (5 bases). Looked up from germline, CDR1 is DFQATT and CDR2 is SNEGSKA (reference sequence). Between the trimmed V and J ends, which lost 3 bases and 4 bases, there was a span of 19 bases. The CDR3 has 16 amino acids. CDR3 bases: TGCAGTGCTAGGGAGGTGGGGGTCCCCTTTAATCAGCCCCAGCATTTT. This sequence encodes CSAREVGVPFNQPQHF.

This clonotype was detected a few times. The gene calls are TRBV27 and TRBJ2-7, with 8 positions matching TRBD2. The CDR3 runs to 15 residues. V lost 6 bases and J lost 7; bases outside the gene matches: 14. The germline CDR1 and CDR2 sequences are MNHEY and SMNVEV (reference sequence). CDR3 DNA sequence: TGTGCCAGCAGCCGCCCGTCGGGACTAGGTGGGGAGCAGTACTTC. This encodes CASSRPSGLGGEQYF.

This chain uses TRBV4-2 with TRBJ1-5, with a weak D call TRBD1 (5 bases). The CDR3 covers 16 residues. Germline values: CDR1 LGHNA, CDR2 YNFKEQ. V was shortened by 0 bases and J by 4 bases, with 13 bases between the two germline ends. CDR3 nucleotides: TGTGCCAGCAGCCAAGAAGGGAGGCAGGGAAATCAGCCCCAGCATTTT. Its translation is CASSQEGRQGNQPQHF.

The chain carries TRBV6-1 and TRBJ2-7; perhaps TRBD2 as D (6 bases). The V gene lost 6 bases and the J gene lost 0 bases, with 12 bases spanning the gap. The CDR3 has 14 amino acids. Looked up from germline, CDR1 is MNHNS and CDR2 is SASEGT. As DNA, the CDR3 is TGTGCCAGCAGCCAAAGGGGACTCTCCTACGAGCAGTACTTC. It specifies CASSQRGLSYEQYF.

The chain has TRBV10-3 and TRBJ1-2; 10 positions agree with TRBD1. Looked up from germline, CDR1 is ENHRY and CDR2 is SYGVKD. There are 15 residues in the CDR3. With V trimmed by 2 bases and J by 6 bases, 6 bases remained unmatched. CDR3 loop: CAISERPGTGDGYTF. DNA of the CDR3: TGTGCCATCAGTGAGCGACCCGGGACAGGGGATGGCTACACCTTC.

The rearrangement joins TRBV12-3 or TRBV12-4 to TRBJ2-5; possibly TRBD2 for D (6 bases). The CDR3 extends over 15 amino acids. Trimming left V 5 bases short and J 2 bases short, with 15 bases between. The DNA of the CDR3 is TGTGCCAGCAGTCCAAAAGGGGAGGCGCAAGAGACCCAGTACTTC. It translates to CASSPKGEAQETQYF.

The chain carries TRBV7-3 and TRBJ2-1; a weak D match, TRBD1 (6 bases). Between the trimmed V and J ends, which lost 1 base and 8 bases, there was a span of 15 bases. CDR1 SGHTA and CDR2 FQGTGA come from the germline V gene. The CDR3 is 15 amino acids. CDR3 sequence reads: CASSLNGGGADEQFF. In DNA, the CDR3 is TGTGCCAGCAGCTTAAATGGTGGGGGCGCCGATGAGCAGTTCTTC.

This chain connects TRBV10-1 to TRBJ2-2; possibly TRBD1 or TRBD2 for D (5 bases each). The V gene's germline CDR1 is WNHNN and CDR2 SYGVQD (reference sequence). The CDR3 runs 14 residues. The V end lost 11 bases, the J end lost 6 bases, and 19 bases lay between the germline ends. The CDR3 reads CASRERIAPGELFF. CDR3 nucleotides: TGCGCCTCCAGGGAGCGAATCGCGCCCGGGGAGCTGTTTTTT.

The CDR3 bases are TGTGCCAGTAGTATCGTCAACGTGAACACTGAAGCTTTCTTT. The encoded protein is CASSIVNVNTEAFF. The chain links TRBV19 to TRBJ1-1; D remains unclear. The CDR3 contains 14 residues. The germline V gene encodes CDR1 LNHDA and CDR2 SQIVND (reference sequence). Trimming stripped 3 bases from V and 0 bases from J, with 8 bases between. Drawing the rest from reference TRBV19 and TRBJ1-1, the complete variable domain is DGGITQSPKYLFRKEGQNVTLSCEQNLNHDAMYWYRQDPGQGLRLIYYSQIVNDFQKGDIAEGYSVSREKKESFPLTVTSAQKNPTAFYLCASSIVNVNTEAFFGQGTRLTVV.

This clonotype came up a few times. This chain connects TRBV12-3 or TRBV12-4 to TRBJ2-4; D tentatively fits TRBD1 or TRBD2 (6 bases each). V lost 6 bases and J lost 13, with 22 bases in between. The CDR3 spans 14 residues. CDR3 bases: TGTGCCAGCAGGCGGACAGCCGGGGGAGGAGAGCAGTACTTC. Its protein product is CASRRTAGGGEQYF.

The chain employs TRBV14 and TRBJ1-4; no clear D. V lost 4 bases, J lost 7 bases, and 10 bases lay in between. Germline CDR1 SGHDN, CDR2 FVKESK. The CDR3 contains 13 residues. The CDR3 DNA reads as TGTGCCAGCAGCCGAAGTCGGGCTGAAAAACTGTTTTTT. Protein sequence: CASSRSRAEKLFF.

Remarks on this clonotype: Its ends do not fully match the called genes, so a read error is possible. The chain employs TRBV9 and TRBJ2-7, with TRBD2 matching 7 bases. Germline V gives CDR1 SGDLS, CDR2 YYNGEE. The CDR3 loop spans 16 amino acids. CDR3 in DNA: TGTACCAGCAGCGTAGGGGATGGACTAGTCTCCTACGAGCAGTACTTC. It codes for CTSSVGDGLVSYEQYF. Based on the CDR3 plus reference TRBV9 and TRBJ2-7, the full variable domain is DSGVTQTPKHLITATGQRVTLRCSPRSGDLSVYWYQQSLDQGLQFLIQYYNGEERAKGNILERFSAQQFPDLHSELNLSSLELGDSALYFCTSSVGDGLVSYEQYFGPGTRLTVT.

The CDR3 spells CATSRDLRGRSDTQYF. Written as DNA, the CDR3 is TGTGCCACCAGCAGAGACCTGCGCGGGAGGTCAGATACGCAGTATTTT. V is TRBV15 and J is TRBJ2-3; 8 nucleotides line up with TRBD2. The CDR3 covers 16 residues. V was pared by 0 bases and J by 4 bases, with 6 bases of the junction left unmatched. CDR1 and CDR2 from the germline V gene are LNHNV and YYDKDF (reference sequence).

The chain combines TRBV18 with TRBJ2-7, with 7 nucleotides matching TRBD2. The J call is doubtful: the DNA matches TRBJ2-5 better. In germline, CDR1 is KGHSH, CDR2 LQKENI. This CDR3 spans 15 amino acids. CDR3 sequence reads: CASSRGVKLAETQYF. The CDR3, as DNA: TGTGCCAGCTCACGGGGGGTTAAACTAGCGGAGACCCAGTACTTC.

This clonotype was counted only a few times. In DNA form, the CDR3 reads TGTGCCAGCAGATACACTGGGGGTTACAATGAGCAGTTCTTC. Its protein is CASRYTGGYNEQFF. The chain links TRBV11-2 to TRBJ2-1; the D gene could be TRBD1 or TRBD2 (5 bases each). This CDR3 has 14 amino acids. V lost 6 bases and J 4 bases, leaving 13 bases between the germline ends. Germline values: CDR1 SGHAT, CDR2 FQNNGV.

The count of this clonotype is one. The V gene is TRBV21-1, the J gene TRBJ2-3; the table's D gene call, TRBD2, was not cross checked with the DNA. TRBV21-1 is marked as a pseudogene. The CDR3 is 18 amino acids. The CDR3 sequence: CASSTRKRKESGTDTQYF. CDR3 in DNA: TGTGCCAGCAGCACTAGGAAGCGGAAGGAGAGTGGCACAGATACGCAGTATTTT.

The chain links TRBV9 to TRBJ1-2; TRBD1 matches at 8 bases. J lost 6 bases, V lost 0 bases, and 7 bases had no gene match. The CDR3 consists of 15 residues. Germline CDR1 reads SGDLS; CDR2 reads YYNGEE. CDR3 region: CASSVEATGDDGYTF. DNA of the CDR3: TGTGCCAGCAGCGTAGAGGCGACAGGGGACGATGGCTACACCTTC.

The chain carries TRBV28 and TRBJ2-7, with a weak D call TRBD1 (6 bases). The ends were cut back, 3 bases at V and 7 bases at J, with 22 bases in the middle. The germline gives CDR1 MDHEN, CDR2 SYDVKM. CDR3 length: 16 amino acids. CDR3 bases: TGTGCCAGCAGTTTGGGGCAGGGGATTCTGGCTGGAGAGCAGTACTTC. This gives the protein CASSLGQGILAGEQYF.